This TCR delta chain was obtained from a study of gamma delta lymphoproliferative disorders and STAT genes. Study as a whole: The LymphoTrack Dx TCRG Assay amplified gamma chains from at least 50 ng of genomic DNA.

As for this clone: The protein recorded in TCRdb matches a much larger clone and deviates from this DNA's translation at residue 12, suggesting a read error; the protein here is obtained by translating the DNA.

This CDR3 region has 20 residues. Germline V gene sequence: CDR1 TSWWSYY, CDR2 QGS. The ends were cut back, 0 bases at V and 1 base at J, with 24 bases in the middle. The receptor sequences were amplified from genomic DNA of peripheral blood mononuclear cells. TCRdb ran CATT on the multiplex PCR reads. The table has about 990 delta-chain clones, approximately 2.1% seen once; the top ten hold more than 70%. The TCR sequence derives from a human donor in good health. The V and J genes are TRDV1 and TRDJ1; maybe TRDD3 (6 bases). Material: blood. The CDR3 DNA reads as TGTGCTCTTGGGGAACTTTGGGCTGGGGCATGGAAAACCCCCACCGATAAACTCATCTTT. The encoded protein is CALGELWAGAWKTPTDKLIF.